The sequence of this TCR beta chain was determined in a study of response to subunit inactivated influenza vaccine. Each CDR3 protein is one row after TCRdb ran MiXCR on the RT-PCR reads. The table includes around 520,000 distinct CDR3 sequences, roughly 23% detected once. Study results and limitations: With each seasonal influenza vaccination, the authors suggested, few new T cells are recruited.

In regard to this clonotype: No antigen is known for it.

The length of the CDR3 is 16 residues. Per germline, CDR1 MNHEY and CDR2 SMNVEV (reference sequence). Trimming stripped 5 bases from V and 0 bases from J, with 17 bases between. The receptor comes from a man aged 45-65 years who received an inactivated influenza vaccine. The chain joins TRBV27 to TRBJ2-7; perhaps TRBD2 as D (5 bases). The material sequenced was CD4+ T cells sorted from PBMCs, taken less than 6 days after vaccination. The CDR3 coding sequence is TGTGCCAGCAGTCCCGCCGGGATAGGCCCCTCCTACGAGCAGTACTTC. The encoded protein is CASSPAGIGPSYEQYF.